This section outlines one T cell receptor (beta chain) sequence together with its context. This entry comes from a study of blood T cell repertoires in COVID-19. Study overall: Samples representing acute and convalescent COVID-19 were sourced from the United States, Italy and Spain. Sources were T cells, B-cell-depleted T cells, or PBMCs; the material itself was cDNA or gDNA.

Methods used by the authors: Amplification of reference gene primers provided the estimated nucleated cell counts. The table came from immunoSEQ multiplex PCR; TCRdb's copy has only in-frame clones and leaves some out. From that table come the V and J calls and clone size; the DNA was used to work out D and trimming. The table records 70,000 or so clones, around 87% of them present only once. CDR1 LNHDA and CDR2 SQIVND come from the germline V gene (reference sequence). Trimming took off 7 bases at V and 0 bases at J, with 22 bases between the two ends. This CDR3 has 18 amino acids. The material sequenced was peripheral blood. The sequence came from a man aged 70 or older with active COVID-19. J is TRBJ1-3 and V is TRBV19, with D possibly being TRBD1 (5 bases). For the CDR3, the DNA is TGTGCCAGTACCGAAAATCTCTTGGGGCTTTCCTCTGGAAACACCATATATTTT. Protein product: CASTENLLGLSSGNTIYF.